A single sample gave rise to the 13 T cell receptor beta chains below, sequenced in a study of blood T cell repertoires in COVID-19. The table came from immunoSEQ multiplex PCR; TCRdb's copy has only in-frame clones and leaves some out. Seen here are 250,000 to 350,000 clones, about 86% observed once, and the top ten hold less than 15%. Material for sequencing was peripheral blood. The receptors stem from a woman in her sixties or seventies with COVID-19, enrolled during active disease.

This clone was counted once. V is TRBV28 and J is TRBJ1-6; TRBD1 might be the D (6 bases). Germline V CDR1 and CDR2: MDHEN, SYDVKM. V was trimmed by 7 bases and J by 9 bases, leaving 19 bases between them. The CDR3 has 15 amino acids. CDR3 protein: CASNTNPGHPSPLHF. DNA of the CDR3: TGTGCCAGCAACACGAACCCGGGACATCCTTCACCCCTCCACTTT.

This chain joins TRBV6-6 and TRBJ1-4; D unclear. With 10 bases removed from V and 7 bases from J, the gap between germline ends came to 16 bases. CDR3 length: 13 amino acids. CDR1 and CDR2 from the germline V gene are MNHNY and SVGAGI (reference sequence). For the CDR3, the DNA is TGTGCCATTGCGGGCCCTCGTGGTGAAAAACTGTTTTTT. Amino acids: CAIAGPRGEKLFF.

The chain uses TRBV28 and TRBJ1-1; a weak D match, TRBD1 (5 bases). Trimming cost V 5 bases and J 1 base, with 14 bases left between them. Germline V lookup: CDR1 MDHEN, CDR2 SYDVKM. The CDR3 runs 15 residues. The CDR3 DNA follows: TGTGCCAGCAGTCCCTCGACTGGGGCGAACACTGAAGCTTTCTTT. It encodes CASSPSTGANTEAFF.

V gene TRBV5-6 combines with J gene TRBJ1-5, with D possibly being TRBD1 (6 bases). The V and J ends lost 1 base and 0 bases respectively, with 14 bases between them. The CDR3 runs to 17 residues. CDR1 is SGHDT and CDR2 is YYEEEE in the germline V gene. The CDR3 DNA reads TGTGCCAGCAGCTTGTCAGCAGGGGATTATAGCAATCAGCCCCAGCATTTT. Protein: CASSLSAGDYSNQPQHF.

The chain couples TRBV5-4 to TRBJ2-3, with no clear D. With 0 bases removed from V and 4 bases from J, the gap between germline ends came to 12 bases. The CDR3 sequence is 15 residues long. CDR1 is SGHNT and CDR2 is YYREEE in the germline V gene (reference sequence). The CDR3, as DNA: TGTGCCAGCAGCTTGGAAAAGGCGCTAGCAGATACGCAGTATTTT. Protein sequence: CASSLEKALADTQYF.

The chain employs TRBV18 and TRBJ2-4; weak D call: TRBD1 (6 bases). CDR1 and CDR2 from the germline V gene are KGHSH and LQKENI. The CDR3 loop spans 16 amino acids. The germline V and J ends were trimmed by 3 bases and 3 bases, with 15 bases remaining between them. As DNA, the CDR3 is TGTGCCAGCTCACCGTCCTTGGACAGTCTCAAAAACATTCAGTACTTC. Residues: CASSPSLDSLKNIQYF. Full variable domain (missing parts from reference TRBV18 and TRBJ2-4): NAGVMQNPRHLVRRRGQEARLRCSPMKGHSHVYWYRQLPEEGLKFMVYLQKENIIDESGMPKERFSAEFPKEGPSILRIQQVVRGDSAAYFCASSPSLDSLKNIQYFGAGTRLSVL.

The sample holds one count of this clone. The chain combines TRBV7-9 with TRBJ2-7; the match to TRBD1 covers 7 bases. Germline CDR1 and CDR2: SEHNR and FQNEAQ (reference sequence). V lost 1 base, J lost 0 bases, and 9 bases stayed unmatched. The length of the CDR3 is 17 residues. CDR3 amino acids: CASSLGGQRVRSYEQYF. For the CDR3, the DNA is TGTGCCAGCAGCTTAGGGGGACAGCGCGTCCGCTCCTACGAGCAGTACTTC.

The chain couples TRBV5-1 to TRBJ1-3, with D unresolved. V was cut by 9 bases and J by 2 bases, with 15 bases left in between. The CDR3 totals 14 residues. Per germline, CDR1 SGHRS and CDR2 YFSETQ. For the CDR3, the DNA is TGCGCCACCTCAACGGGGAGCCCTGGAAACACCATATATTTT. Its protein is CATSTGSPGNTIYF.

The chain combines TRBV19 with TRBJ2-5; D perhaps matches TRBD2 (6 bases). The germline CDR1 and CDR2 sequences are LNHDA and SQIVND (reference sequence). Trimming pared 3 bases from V and 3 bases from J, leaving 8 bases between. This CDR3 contains 13 residues. In DNA, the CDR3 is TGTGCCAGTAGTATGTGGAGGGAAGAGACCCAGTACTTC. Translated, it gives CASSMWREETQYF.

In DNA, the CDR3 is TGCGCCAGCAGCTTTAGCGGGGGGGCTCCTTCAGATACGCAGTATTTT. Its protein is CASSFSGGAPSDTQYF. The chain employs TRBV5-1 and TRBJ2-3; TRBD2 matches 11 bases. CDR3 length: 16 residues. The germline V gene has CDR1 SGHRS and CDR2 YFSETQ. Germline trimming cut 2 bases from V and 4 bases from J; bases unmatched to any gene: 6.

The chain couples TRBV2 to TRBJ2-1; tentatively, D is TRBD1 (6 bases). V shed 6 bases and J shed 0 bases, with 12 bases lying between them. This CDR3 region has 15 residues. From germline, CDR1 is SNHLY and CDR2 FYNNEI. CDR3 bases: TGTGCCAGCAGACTCGGGACACTCTCCTACAATGAGCAGTTCTTC. It encodes CASRLGTLSYNEQFF.

The chain combines TRBV5-1 with TRBJ2-7; 11 positions match TRBD1. Germline CDR1 reads SGHRS; CDR2 reads YFSETQ. CDR3 length equals 15 residues. V trimming: 3 bases; J trimming: 5 bases; junction bases outside the gene matches: 7. CDR3 sequence reads: CASSSTGTGGHEQYF. The CDR3 DNA reads as TGCGCCAGCAGCTCTACCGGGACAGGGGGACACGAGCAGTACTTC. The variable domain in full, with the rest retrieved from reference TRBV5-1 and TRBJ2-7, is KAGVTQTPRYLIKTRGQQVTLSCSPISGHRSVSWYQQTPGQGLQFLFEYFSETQRNKGNFPGRFSGRQFSNSRSEMNVSTLELGDSALYLCASSSTGTGGHEQYFGPGTRLTVT.

The V and J genes are TRBV27 and TRBJ1-1; D is undetermined. Trimming stripped 2 bases from V and 1 base from J, with 8 bases between. CDR1 MNHEY and CDR2 SMNVEV come from the germline V gene (reference sequence). CDR3 length equals 14 residues. The CDR3 DNA reads TGTGCCAGCAGTTTAGAACGGAGGAACACTGAAGCTTTCTTT. Translation gives CASSLERRNTEAFF.